Shown below are 28 T cell receptor beta chains from a single sample sequenced in a study of blood T cell repertoires in COVID-19. Assay: immunoSEQ multiplex PCR; the TCRdb copy retains only in-frame clones and omits some. The sample carries about 220,000 clones, 80% to 85% recorded once. Input material: PBMCs or T cells enriched from blood (not recorded which). The receptors were gathered from a woman aged 40 to 50 who had recovered from COVID-19.

The chain is built from TRBV12-3 or TRBV12-4 and TRBJ2-3, with a tentative D call TRBD2 (6 bases). This CDR3 is 13 amino acids long. V lost 6 bases to trimming and J lost 0 bases, with 7 bases between them. The CDR3 protein is CASRTRSTDTQYF. DNA for the CDR3: TGTGCCAGCAGGACTAGAAGCACAGATACGCAGTATTTT.

V gene TRBV7-2 combines with J gene TRBJ1-4; 11 bases are shared with TRBD1. Unmatched junction bases numbered 3, after V lost 0 bases and J lost 0 bases. This CDR3 is 18 amino acids long. Looked up from germline, CDR1 is SGHTA and CDR2 is FQGNSA. The CDR3 DNA follows: TGTGCCAGCAGCTTAGCCCGGACAGGGGGCTCAACTAATGAAAAACTGTTTTTT. Translation gives CASSLARTGGSTNEKLFF. The full variable domain, its missing parts supplied by reference TRBV7-2 and TRBJ1-4, is GAGVSQSPSNKVTEKGKDVELRCDPISGHTALYWYRQSLGQGLEFLIYFQGNSAPDKSGLPSDRFSAERTGGSVSTLTIQRTQQEDSAVYLCASSLARTGGSTNEKLFFGSGTQLSVL.

This clone was found a few times. This chain links TRBV6-5 with TRBJ1-4; TRBD1 matches at 10 bases. The CDR3 consists of 14 residues. The junction had 4 bases not matched to a gene; V was cut back by 5 bases and J by 7 bases. Germline CDR1 MNHEY, CDR2 SVGAGI. Written as DNA, the CDR3 is TGTGCCAGCAGTCGACAGGGGGCGCGTGAAAAACTGTTTTTT. Residues: CASSRQGAREKLFF.

The chain carries TRBV6-2 or TRBV6-3 and TRBJ2-3; TRBD2 matches at 7 bases. In germline, CDR1 is MNHEY, CDR2 SVGEGT. J was trimmed by 8 bases and V by 5 bases; bases with no gene match: 7. The CDR3 contains 13 residues. CDR3 residues: CASSPRTGGTQYF. The DNA of the CDR3 is TGTGCCAGCAGTCCCAGGACGGGGGGTACGCAGTATTTT.

The rearrangement joins TRBV5-4 to TRBJ2-7; no definite D call. Trimming stripped 0 bases from V and 3 bases from J, with 7 bases between. Germline CDR1 reads SGHNT; CDR2 reads YYREEE (reference sequence). There are 13 residues in the CDR3. The CDR3 reads CASSLGRDYEQYF. In DNA form, the CDR3 reads TGTGCCAGCAGCTTGGGGAGAGACTACGAGCAGTACTTC.

The V and J genes are TRBV3-1 (or the pseudogene TRBV3-2) and TRBJ2-1, with TRBD2 matching over 8 bases. After removal of 3 bases from V and 2 bases from J, the junction contained 3 bases not matched to a gene. The CDR3 sequence is 15 residues long. Germline assignment: CDR1 LGHDT and CDR2 YNNKEL (reference sequence). This CDR3 reads CASSQTGGPYNEQFF. The CDR3 DNA is TGTGCCAGCAGCCAGACGGGAGGGCCCTACAATGAGCAGTTCTTC.

The V call is TRBV15, the J call TRBJ1-5; unclear D gene. Trimming took 3 bases from V and 7 from J, leaving 10 bases between them. Germline V gives CDR1 LNHNV, CDR2 YYDKDF (reference sequence). This CDR3 contains 13 residues. This CDR3 reads CATSSGFRQPQHF. The CDR3 bases are TGTGCCACCAGCAGCGGGTTCAGACAGCCCCAGCATTTT. Drawing the rest from reference TRBV15 and TRBJ1-5, the complete variable domain is DAMVIQNPRYQVTQFGKPVTLSCSQTLNHNVMYWYQQKSSQAPKLLFHYYDKDFNNEADTPDNFQSRRPNTSFCFLDIRSPGLGDTAMYLCATSSGFRQPQHFGDGTRLSIL.

This clone was seen once. V usage is TRBV6-5 and J usage is TRBJ1-2; maybe TRBD1 (6 bases). The CDR3 extends over 15 amino acids. The V end was cut by 5 bases, the J end by 8 bases, with 21 bases between. Looked up from germline, CDR1 is MNHEY and CDR2 is SVGAGI. Here the CDR3 reads CASSPPRQTGQGYTF. CDR3 DNA sequence: TGTGCCAGCAGTCCCCCGAGGCAAACAGGACAGGGCTACACCTTC.

The V and J genes are TRBV5-6 and TRBJ2-7; 8 nucleotides line up with TRBD1. V gave up 4 bases and J gave up 9 bases; unmatched junction bases: 12. This CDR3 is built from 14 residues. Germline V gives CDR1 SGHDT, CDR2 YYEEEE. Here the CDR3 reads CASSTVGAGGLQYV. The CDR3 nucleotides are TGTGCCAGCAGCACGGTAGGGGCAGGGGGCCTGCAGTACGTC.

The chain carries TRBV11-2 and TRBJ2-5; 10 bases are a match to TRBD2. Per germline, CDR1 SGHAT and CDR2 FQNNGV. This CDR3 has 18 residues. Unmatched junction bases numbered 15, after V lost 1 base and J lost 7 bases. The DNA of the CDR3 is TGTGCCAGCAGCTTAGGAGGGACTAGCGTTACCGCCCGGCGGACCCAGTACTTC. It encodes CASSLGGTSVTARRTQYF.

This chain uses TRBV29-1 with TRBJ2-2; 16 bases align to TRBD2. The CDR3 is 17 residues long. Germline V CDR1 and CDR2: SQVTM, ANQGSEA. The junction had 8 bases not matched to a gene; V was cut back by 6 bases and J by 4 bases. The CDR3 sequence: CSVMGLAGGPGTGELFF. In DNA, the CDR3 is TGCAGCGTAATGGGACTAGCGGGAGGGCCGGGCACCGGGGAGCTGTTTTTT.

The chain joins TRBV5-1 to TRBJ2-5, with 8 bases identical to TRBD2. V trimming: 4 bases; J trimming: 5 bases; junction bases outside the gene matches: 7. Germline lookup yields CDR1 SGHRS and CDR2 YFSETQ. This CDR3 comprises 14 residues. The CDR3 reads CASSRAGVKETQYF. The CDR3 bases are TGCGCCAGCAGCCGAGCGGGAGTTAAGGAGACCCAGTACTTC. Drawing the rest from reference TRBV5-1 and TRBJ2-5, the complete variable domain is KAGVTQTPRYLIKTRGQQVTLSCSPISGHRSVSWYQQTPGQGLQFLFEYFSETQRNKGNFPGRFSGRQFSNSRSEMNVSTLELGDSALYLCASSRAGVKETQYFGPGTRLLVL.

The chain uses TRBV5-1 and TRBJ2-1, with 10 bases aligning to TRBD2. With 1 base clipped from V and 2 bases from J, the junction kept 6 bases outside the gene matches. This CDR3 contains 17 residues. Germline V gene lookup returns CDR1 SGHRS and CDR2 YFSETQ. CDR3 loop: CASSLRSGRAPYNEQFF. The DNA of the CDR3 is TGCGCCAGCAGCTTGAGGAGCGGGAGGGCCCCCTACAATGAGCAGTTCTTC.

This chain links TRBV6-1 with TRBJ2-5; TRBD2 agrees at 10 bases. After removal of 3 bases from V and 4 bases from J, the junction contained 5 bases not matched to a gene. This CDR3 is 15 amino acids long. Germline V gene sequence: CDR1 MNHNS, CDR2 SASEGT. The CDR3 DNA reads TGTGCCAGCAGTGATGATCCTAGCGGGGGAGAGACCCAGTACTTC. This gives the protein CASSDDPSGGETQYF.

The rearrangement joins TRBV4-3 to TRBJ1-2; 7 positions match TRBD1. The V segment lost 1 base and the J segment 7 bases; nucleotides outside the gene matches: 9. CDR3 length: 15 residues. Germline assignment: CDR1 LGHNA and CDR2 YSLEER. CDR3 bases: TGCGCCAGCAGCCAAGTCTACGGGACAGCCATTGGCTACACCTTC. Protein sequence: CASSQVYGTAIGYTF.

This chain uses TRBV30 with TRBJ2-7, with 7 bases fitting TRBD1. J was trimmed by 5 bases and V by 4 bases; bases with no gene match: 8. CDR1 GTSNPN and CDR2 SVGIG come from the germline V gene (reference sequence). The CDR3 contains 13 residues. The CDR3, as DNA: TGTGCCTGGAACCGGGACAGATCTGACGAGCAGTACTTC. Protein: CAWNRDRSDEQYF.

The gene calls are TRBV19 and TRBJ2-7; 11 bases map to TRBD2. J was trimmed by 6 bases and V by 6 bases; bases with no gene match: 4. Germline-derived CDR1 and CDR2 are LNHDA and SQIVND (reference sequence). The CDR3 loop spans 13 amino acids. CDR3 in amino acids: CASRSGLAGEQYF. The CDR3 DNA reads TGTGCCAGTAGGAGCGGACTAGCGGGCGAGCAGTACTTC.

CDR3 in amino acids: CAIQGAGTQYF. The CDR3 region has the DNA TGTGCCATCCAGGGGGCGGGGACCCAGTACTTC. The rearrangement joins TRBV10-3 to TRBJ2-5; 8 bases fit TRBD1. The CDR3 consists of 11 residues. V lost 8 bases, J lost 7 bases, and 3 bases stayed unmatched. Germline assignment: CDR1 ENHRY and CDR2 SYGVKD.

This clone was counted once. The chain recombines TRBV7-2 with TRBJ2-3, with TRBD2 matching 11 bases. CDR3 length equals 16 residues. Losses at the gene ends were 5 bases for V and 10 bases for J; bases not matched to a gene: 14. Germline V CDR1 and CDR2: SGHTA, FQGNSA. The CDR3 loop reads CASSATSGAPRGAQYF. CDR3 bases: TGTGCCAGCAGCGCGACTAGCGGGGCTCCGAGGGGGGCGCAGTATTTT.

This chain connects TRBV19 to TRBJ2-3; 10 bases align to TRBD1. The V and J ends lost 4 bases and 1 base, in that order; junction bases with no gene match: 11. Germline V gene data show CDR1 as LNHDA and CDR2 as SQIVND (reference sequence). The length of the CDR3 is 18 residues. CDR3 loop: CASSTGQGKRWGTDTQYF. The CDR3 nucleotides are TGTGCCAGTAGTACGGGACAGGGGAAGCGTTGGGGCACAGATACGCAGTATTTT. Complete variable domain (other parts from reference TRBV19 and TRBJ2-3): DGGITQSPKYLFRKEGQNVTLSCEQNLNHDAMYWYRQDPGQGLRLIYYSQIVNDFQKGDIAEGYSVSREKKESFPLTVTSAQKNPTAFYLCASSTGQGKRWGTDTQYFGPGTRLTVL.

As concerns this clone: Other DNA sequences within the sample encode an identical CDR3. V is TRBV7-2 and J is TRBJ2-5; 13 bases agree with TRBD2. The V segment lost 5 bases and the J segment 5 bases; nucleotides outside the gene matches: 2. Germline V gene sequence: CDR1 SGHTA, CDR2 FQGNSA. CDR3 length: 14 residues. CDR3 amino acids: CASSRTSGSETQYF. The CDR3 DNA reads TGTGCCAGCAGCCGGACTAGCGGGAGTGAGACCCAGTACTTC.

V gene TRBV28 combines with J gene TRBJ2-7; 7 nucleotides align to TRBD2. This CDR3 contains 14 residues. The V and J ends lost 3 bases and 0 bases, in that order; junction bases with no gene match: 2. Per the germline V gene, CDR1 is MDHEN and CDR2 is SYDVKM. The chain's CDR3 is CASSLSGASYEQYF. CDR3 bases: TGTGCCAGCAGTTTGAGCGGGGCCTCCTACGAGCAGTACTTC.

The V gene is TRBV4-3, the J gene TRBJ1-1; D remains ambiguous. Germline-derived CDR1 and CDR2 are LGHNA and YSLEER. This CDR3 comprises 13 residues. The V end lost 1 base, the J end lost 8 bases, and 11 bases lay between the germline ends. This CDR3 is CASSQGREGEAFF. DNA for the CDR3: TGCGCCAGCAGCCAAGGAAGAGAGGGAGAAGCTTTCTTT.

The CDR3 sequence is CASSLVRVGADTQYF. In nucleotides, the CDR3 is TGTGCCAGCAGCTTAGTGAGGGTGGGTGCAGATACGCAGTATTTT. The chain combines TRBV7-6 with TRBJ2-3; a possible D gene is TRBD2 (5 bases). The V and J ends lost 1 base and 4 bases respectively, with 12 bases between them. This CDR3 has 15 residues. Germline loops: CDR1 SGHVS, CDR2 FNYEAQ.

This chain joins TRBV7-2 and TRBJ2-3; D is unclear. V was shortened by 7 bases and J by 11 bases, with 4 bases between the two germline ends. Germline V gene lookup returns CDR1 SGHTA and CDR2 FQGNSA. CDR3 size: 8 residues. The CDR3 nucleotides are TGTGCCAGCAATAAGCAGTATTTT. Translating gives CASNKQYF.

The chain recombines TRBV28 with TRBJ1-3; TRBD1 aligns across 7 bases. CDR1 and CDR2 (germline): MDHEN, SYDVKM. CDR3 length: 16 residues. V dropped 2 bases and J dropped 4; count of bases not matched to a gene: 8. Here the CDR3 DNA reads TGTGCCAGCAGTTTAGCAACAGGGGTGGGCGGAAACACCATATATTTT. Translated: CASSLATGVGGNTIYF.

V and J are TRBV18 and TRBJ2-1; D might be TRBD1 (6 bases). Germline V gene lookup returns CDR1 KGHSH and CDR2 LQKENI. The germline V and J ends were trimmed by 3 bases and 9 bases, with 18 bases remaining between them. The CDR3 has 15 residues. CDR3 in amino acids: CASSPRITGSFEQFF. The CDR3 DNA reads as TGTGCCAGCTCACCTAGAATAACAGGGTCATTTGAGCAGTTCTTC.

The gene calls are TRBV2 and TRBJ1-2; 10 bases are a match to TRBD1. CDR3 length: 16 residues. The V gene end was trimmed by 8 bases and the J gene end by 3 bases; junction bases not matched to a gene: 12. CDR1 is SNHLY, CDR2 FYNNEI, per germline. The chain's CDR3 is CASPGTGERGDYGYTF. The DNA for the CDR3 is TGTGCCAGCCCCGGGACAGGGGAGCGGGGGGACTATGGCTACACCTTC. The whole variable domain, remainder taken from reference TRBV2 and TRBJ1-2, is EPEVTQTPSHQVTQMGQEVILRCVPISNHLYFYWYRQILGQKVEFLVSFYNNEISEKSEIFDDQFSVERPDGSNFTLKIRSTKLEDSAMYFCASPGTGERGDYGYTFGSGTRLTVV.